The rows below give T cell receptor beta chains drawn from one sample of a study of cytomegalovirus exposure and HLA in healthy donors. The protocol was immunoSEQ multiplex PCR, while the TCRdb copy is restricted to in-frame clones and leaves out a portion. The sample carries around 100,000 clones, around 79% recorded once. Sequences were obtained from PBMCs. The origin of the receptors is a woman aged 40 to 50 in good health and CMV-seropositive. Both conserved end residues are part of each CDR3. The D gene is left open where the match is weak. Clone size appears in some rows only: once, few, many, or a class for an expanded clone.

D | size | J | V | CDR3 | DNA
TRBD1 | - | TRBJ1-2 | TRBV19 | CASSLSGGRYGYTF | TGTGCCAGTAGCCTCTCAGGGGGCAGGTATGGCTACACCTTC
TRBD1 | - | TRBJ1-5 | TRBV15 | CATSGDRESQPQHF | TGTGCCACCAGCGGGGACAGGGAAAGTCAGCCCCAGCATTTT
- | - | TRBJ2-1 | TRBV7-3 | CASSSYSTGYNEQFF | TGTGCCAGCAGCTCCTACAGTACAGGCTACAATGAGCAGTTCTTC
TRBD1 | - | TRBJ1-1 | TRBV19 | CASSSRQGAVTEAFF | TGTGCCAGTAGTTCAAGACAGGGGGCGGTCACTGAAGCTTTCTTT
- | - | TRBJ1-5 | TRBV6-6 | CASSYNPGSNQPQHF | TGTGCCAGCAGTTATAATCCGGGGAGCAATCAGCCCCAGCATTTT
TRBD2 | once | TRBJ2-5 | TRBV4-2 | CASSQETSGQETQYF | TGTGCCAGCAGCCAAGAGACTAGCGGCCAAGAGACCCAGTACTTC
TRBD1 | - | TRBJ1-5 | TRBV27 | CASSSTGYQPQHF | TGTGCCAGCAGTTCGACAGGGTATCAGCCCCAGCATTTT
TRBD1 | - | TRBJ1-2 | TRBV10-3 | CAISEDPGQGNGYTF | TGTGCCATCAGTGAGGACCCGGGACAGGGGAATGGCTACACCTTC
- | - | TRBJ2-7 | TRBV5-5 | CASSFDRMEYEQYF | TGTGCCAGCAGCTTCGACAGGATGGAATACGAGCAGTACTTC
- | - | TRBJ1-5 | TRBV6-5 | CASSYPGQPQHF | TGTGCCAGCAGTTACCCGGGACAGCCCCAGCATTTT